One sample yielded the 10 T cell receptor beta chains listed below, sequenced in a study of sequential checkpoint blockade in melanoma. Assay: immunoSEQ multiplex PCR; the TCRdb copy retains only in-frame clones and omits some. The data show more than 7,500 clones, with around 60% seen just once and more than 35% held by the top ten. Treatment in this sample: randomized to nivolumab then ipilimumab (arm A) or the reverse (arm B). The source was CD8+ T cells sorted from blood (inferred from file names), collected from a patient given nivolumab and ipilimumab in sequence. These receptor sequences come from a human donor with melanoma.

J is TRBJ1-2 and V is TRBV29-1, with no clear D. The CDR3 totals 11 residues. Trimming left V 4 bases short and J 8 bases short, with 11 bases between. The germline gives CDR1 SQVTM, CDR2 ANQGSEA. CDR3 coding DNA: TGCAGCGTTGTTTCCCCTGAGGGCTACACCTTC. It encodes CSVVSPEGYTF.

This rearrangement joins TRBV7-6 to TRBJ2-3; possible D gene TRBD2, 7 bases. CDR1 is SGHVS and CDR2 is FNYEAQ in the germline V gene. This CDR3 has 15 residues. Trimming stripped 3 bases from V and 2 bases from J, with 12 bases between. The CDR3 here is CASSFGGPSTDTQYF. The CDR3 nucleotides are TGTGCCAGCAGCTTCGGGGGGCCCTCCACAGATACGCAGTATTTT.

Judged by abundance, this clone is large. The J gene is TRBJ2-5, the V gene TRBV10-3; 8 positions match TRBD2. From germline, CDR1 is ENHRY and CDR2 SYGVKD. Trimming removed 4 bases from V and 1 base from J; junction bases left unmatched: 14. This CDR3 spans 18 amino acids. The CDR3 sequence: CAISVLRAGVGPQETQYF. CDR3 bases: TGTGCCATCAGTGTCCTAAGAGCGGGAGTAGGCCCCCAAGAGACCCAGTACTTC.

In this sample, this clone turned up a few times. The chain employs TRBV6-4 and TRBJ1-2; D call uncertain. Germline loops: CDR1 MRHNA, CDR2 SNTAGT. Deletions cut 3 bases from V and 8 bases from J, with 16 bases between. The CDR3 runs to 14 residues. CDR3 residues: CASSEAVEGRGYTF. DNA of the CDR3: TGTGCCAGCAGTGAAGCTGTGGAGGGCCGCGGCTACACCTTC.

J is TRBJ1-5 and V is TRBV28; a possible D gene is TRBD1 (5 bases). CDR1 and CDR2 from the germline V gene are MDHEN and SYDVKM. The CDR3 is made up of 17 amino acids. Trimming cost V 3 bases and J 0 bases, with 15 bases left between them. The DNA of the CDR3 is TGTGCCAGCAGTTTCCCGACAGATTATTATAGCAATCAGCCCCAGCATTTT. Translation: CASSFPTDYYSNQPQHF.

J is TRBJ2-3 and V is TRBV4-3, with TRBD2 identical over 10 bases. V was clipped by 2 bases and J by 3 bases; unmatched bases: 5. This CDR3 has 16 amino acids. Per germline, CDR1 LGHNA and CDR2 YSLEER. The CDR3 DNA follows: TGCGCCAGCAGCCAATCCCTAGCGGGGGTTACAGATACGCAGTATTTT. Translated, it gives CASSQSLAGVTDTQYF.

The V call is TRBV5-8, the J call TRBJ2-1, with 8 bases lining up with TRBD2. The CDR3 is made up of 12 amino acids. V shed 4 bases, J shed 7 bases, and the junction held 1 base outside the gene matches. The germline CDR1 and CDR2 sequences are SGHTS and YDEGEE. The CDR3 region is CASSPGGNEQFF. The CDR3 DNA follows: TGTGCCAGCAGCCCGGGAGGGAATGAGCAGTTCTTC.

The chain links TRBV4-3 to TRBJ1-6, with TRBD1 as a possible D gene (5 bases). The CDR3 loop spans 16 amino acids. Germline loops: CDR1 LGHNA, CDR2 YSLEER. Trimming stripped 0 bases from V and 9 bases from J, with 15 bases between. The CDR3 bases are TGCGCCAGCAGCCAAGAAGCGGGAGGTCAGGGTTCACCCCTCCACTTT. Its translation: CASSQEAGGQGSPLHF.

The chain links TRBV19 to TRBJ2-5, with 7 positions matching TRBD2. The V gene end was trimmed by 10 bases and the J gene end by 1 base; junction bases not matched to a gene: 9. The CDR3 spans 14 residues. Germline CDR1 and CDR2: LNHDA and SQIVND (reference sequence). The chain's CDR3 is CATQRGSGQETQYF. The CDR3 DNA is TGTGCCACCCAGCGGGGTAGCGGCCAAGAGACCCAGTACTTC.

By sample share, this clone is medium-sized. This sequence joins TRBV21-1 and TRBJ2-7; the listed D gene, TRBD2, was not tested against the DNA. TRBV21-1 counts as a pseudogene. CDR3 length: 15 amino acids. CDR3 sequence (DNA): TGTGCCAGCAGCACGGAGGGAGGGATCTCCTACGAGCAGTACTTC. Translated: CASSTEGGISYEQYF.